This is a list of T cell receptor beta chains from one sample in a study of cytomegalovirus exposure and HLA in healthy donors. Using immunoSEQ multiplex PCR, the repertoire was profiled, and TCRdb retains in-frame clones only, with some absent. The sample gives over 85,000 clones, about four fifths of which show up once; 9% to 13% is in the top ten. The sample was PBMCs. The source is a woman in her late teens or twenties in good health and CMV-seropositive. Both conserved end residues are part of each CDR3. The order of the fields is V gene, J gene, D gene, clone size, CDR3 DNA, CDR3 protein. The D gene is left open where the match is weak. Some rows mark clone size as missing; the rest say once, few, many or name a class of expanded clone.

>TRBV4-1|TRBJ1-4|.|.
TGCGCCAGCAGCCAAAGGGGTTCTACAACTAATGAAAAACTGTTTTTT
CASSQRGSTTNEKLFF
>TRBV7-8|TRBJ2-7|.|.
TGTGCCAGCAGCACGCAGACAGGAACAACCTACGAGCAGTACTTC
CASSTQTGTTYEQYF
>TRBV2|TRBJ2-4|.|.
TGTGCCAGCAGTGACGGCGGTCTCGGGCAGTACTTC
CASSDGGLGQYF
>TRBV7-2|TRBJ2-2|.|.
TGTGCCAGCAGCTTTCGCGGAGTAAGCACCGGGGAGCTGTTTTTT
CASSFRGVSTGELFF
>TRBV6-5|TRBJ1-4|.|.
TGTGCCAGCAGCCAAGGGTCAACTAGAAGAAAACTGTTTTTT
CASSQGSTRRKLFF
>TRBV6-1|TRBJ1-3|.|.
TGTGCCAGCAGCGCGTACAGGACAAGAGGAAACACCATATATTTT
CASSAYRTRGNTIYF
>TRBV5-1|TRBJ2-1|TRBD2|.
TGCGCCAGCAGCTTGTCTCCACTAGCGGGGGTTGATGAGCAGTTCTTC
CASSLSPLAGVDEQFF
>TRBV27|TRBJ2-7|TRBD1|.
TGTGCCAGCAGTTTACTGGACAGGGTCCGCGAGCAGTACTTC
CASSLLDRVREQYF
>TRBV10-3|TRBJ2-7|TRBD1|.
TGTGCCATCAGTGGACCGGACCGGGACAGGATTTACGAGCAGTACTTC
CAISGPDRDRIYEQYF
>TRBV5-1|TRBJ1-5|TRBD1|.
TGCGCCAGCAGCTTGGAACAGGGGGGGCCCCAGCATTTT
CASSLEQGGPQHF
>TRBV9|TRBJ2-3|TRBD1|.
TGTGCCAGCAGCGTAGGTCAGGGGGCGGGCACAGATACGCAGTATTTT
CASSVGQGAGTDTQYF
>TRBV9|TRBJ2-1|.|.
TGTGCCAGCAGCGTAGGGATTAGCGGCTACAAAAGTGAGCAGTTCTTC
CASSVGISGYKSEQFF
>TRBV10-3|TRBJ1-2|TRBD1|.
TGTGCCATCAGGCTGAGCGACGGGACAGTCTATGGCTACACCTTC
CAIRLSDGTVYGYTF
>TRBV29-1|TRBJ1-1|.|.
TGCAGCGTTCTATACACTGAAGCTTTCTTT
CSVLYTEAFF
>TRBV10-3|TRBJ1-1|TRBD1|.
TGTGCCATCAGTACAGGGGGCGGGAGCACTGAAGCTTTCTTT
CAISTGGGSTEAFF
>TRBV7-9|TRBJ1-2|.|.
TGTGCCAGCAGCTTCGGGGGTGGAGAGAACTACACCTTC
CASSFGGGENYTF
>TRBV9|TRBJ2-1|.|.
TGTGCCAGCAGCGTAGGGACAACCCCATGGGTCTCCTACAATGAGCAGTTCTTC
CASSVGTTPWVSYNEQFF
>TRBV9|TRBJ2-5|.|.
TGTGCCAGCAGCCGTAGTTGGGCGGGCCAAGAGACCCAGTACTTC
CASSRSWAGQETQYF
>TRBV7-9|TRBJ2-1|TRBD1|.
TGTGCCAGCAGCTTTCCAGACAGGGCCAATGAGCAGTTCTTC
CASSFPDRANEQFF
>TRBV10-3|TRBJ2-1|TRBD2|.
TGTGCCATCACGGGGGAGGGCTCCTACAATGAGCAGTTCTTC
CAITGEGSYNEQFF
>TRBV7-9|TRBJ2-5|TRBD1|once
TGTGCCAGCAGCCTCGAAGGGGGCAGGAGAGAGACCCAGTACTTC
CASSLEGGRRETQYF
>TRBV2|TRBJ2-3|TRBD2|once
TGTGCCAGCTCTAGCGGGGGTAACACAGATACGCAGTATTTT
CASSSGGNTDTQYF
>TRBV5-1|TRBJ2-1|.|.
TGCGCCAGCAGCTTCCCTACAGGGAGGGGTTACAATGAGCAGTTCTTC
CASSFPTGRGYNEQFF
>TRBV7-2|TRBJ2-7|TRBD2|.
TGTGCCAGCAGCTTAGCCCGATACGGACTAGCTGCCGAGCAGTACTTC
CASSLARYGLAAEQYF
>TRBV7-3|TRBJ1-2|.|.
TGTGCCAGCAGCTTAGGCGCCGGGAACTATGGCTACACCTTC
CASSLGAGNYGYTF